The 26 T cell receptor beta chains presented below share a single source sample, sequenced in a study of lymphopenia after photon versus proton radiotherapy. Produced via immunoSEQ multiplex PCR; TCRdb's table is partial and in-frame only. The table has approximately 20,000 clones, 75% to 90% seen once. The sample in question was peripheral blood, obtained from a patient treated with proton-based radiotherapy. The receptors were gathered from an older man with pancreatic cancer.

The gene calls are TRBV19 and TRBJ2-3; weak D call: TRBD1 (6 bases). CDR3 length: 16 amino acids. V was pared by 4 bases and J by 0 bases, with 14 bases between. The V gene's germline CDR1 is LNHDA and CDR2 SQIVND (reference sequence). CDR3 sequence: CASSTWDNPSTDTQYF. CDR3 bases: TGTGCCAGTAGTACCTGGGACAACCCTAGCACAGATACGCAGTATTTT. Drawing the rest from reference TRBV19 and TRBJ2-3, the complete variable domain is DGGITQSPKYLFRKEGQNVTLSCEQNLNHDAMYWYRQDPGQGLRLIYYSQIVNDFQKGDIAEGYSVSREKKESFPLTVTSAQKNPTAFYLCASSTWDNPSTDTQYFGPGTRLTVL.

The chain carries TRBV5-4 and TRBJ1-2; 9 bases match TRBD1. The V gene end was trimmed by 4 bases and the J gene end by 8 bases; junction bases not matched to a gene: 9. Germline values: CDR1 SGHNT, CDR2 YYREEE (reference sequence). This CDR3 is built from 14 residues. This chain's CDR3 is CASSRPGQGGGYTF. The DNA of the CDR3 is TGTGCCAGCAGCCGGCCGGGACAGGGAGGAGGCTACACCTTC.

V usage is TRBV2 and J usage is TRBJ1-6; no reliable D call. Germline assignment: CDR1 SNHLY and CDR2 FYNNEI. The CDR3 loop spans 14 amino acids. Trimming removed 7 bases at V and 0 bases at J, with 7 bases between. This chain's CDR3 is CASTRYSYNSPLHF. The DNA of the CDR3 is TGTGCCAGCACACGATACTCCTATAATTCACCCCTCCACTTT.

The chain recombines TRBV5-1 with TRBJ1-1; D call uncertain. The V gene's germline CDR1 is SGHRS and CDR2 YFSETQ. Trimming cost V 0 bases and J 1 base, with 10 bases left between them. This CDR3 has 15 amino acids. The CDR3 protein is CASSLVWAENTEAFF. DNA of the CDR3: TGCGCCAGCAGCTTGGTGTGGGCTGAGAACACTGAAGCTTTCTTT.

This clone was counted once. The rearrangement uses TRBV2 and TRBJ2-5, with 10 positions matching TRBD1. CDR3 length: 14 residues. Germline loops: CDR1 SNHLY, CDR2 FYNNEI. V was pared by 6 bases and J by 2 bases, with 3 bases of the junction left unmatched. The CDR3 nucleotides are TGTGCCAGCAGGGGGGACAGGGGACAAGAGACCCAGTACTTC. It encodes CASRGDRGQETQYF.

This clone was detected only a few times. The rearrangement joins TRBV15 to TRBJ1-2; TRBD1 matches at 10 bases. Germline CDR1 and CDR2: LNHNV and YYDKDF (reference sequence). V was pared by 2 bases and J by 2 bases, with 8 bases of the junction left unmatched. The CDR3 is made up of 17 amino acids. The CDR3 sequence is CATSRKERTGGNYGYTF. CDR3 bases: TGTGCCACCAGCAGAAAAGAGAGGACAGGGGGAAACTATGGCTACACCTTC.

The rearrangement uses TRBV6-6 and TRBJ2-7; the D gene is possibly TRBD1 (5 bases). Germline loops: CDR1 MNHNY, CDR2 SVGAGI (reference sequence). CDR3 size: 11 residues. The V gene lost 6 bases and the J gene lost 7 bases, with 10 bases spanning the gap. The DNA of the CDR3 is TGTGCCAGCAGGTCTCAGGGTGAGCAGTACTTC. This translates into CASRSQGEQYF.

The V and J genes are TRBV7-6 and TRBJ2-2, with unresolved D. Trimming stripped 1 base from V and 4 bases from J, with 7 bases between. CDR3 size: 14 residues. Germline V gene data show CDR1 as SGHVS and CDR2 as FNYEAQ. The CDR3 DNA sequence: TGTGCCAGCAGCTTAGTCGTTTCCACCGGGGAGCTGTTTTTT. Its translation: CASSLVVSTGELFF. The complete variable domain, with remaining parts taken from reference TRBV7-6 and TRBJ2-2, reads GAGVSQSPRYKVTKRGQDVALRCDPISGHVSLYWYRQALGQGPEFLTYFNYEAQQDKSGLPNDRFSAERPEGSISTLTIQRTEQRDSAMYRCASSLVVSTGELFFGEGSRLTVL.

The table lists this clone with a count of one. The CDR3 bases are TGCGCCAGCAGCCGGGCTACAGGGGGGAGCACTGAAGCTTTCTTT. Translating it yields CASSRATGGSTEAFF. The chain uses TRBV4-1 and TRBJ1-1, with 8 bases aligning to TRBD1. The CDR3 extends over 15 amino acids. After removal of 4 bases from V and 4 bases from J, the junction contained 8 bases not matched to a gene. In germline, CDR1 is MGHRA, CDR2 YSYEKL.

The chain carries TRBV5-6 and TRBJ1-2; 9 positions match TRBD1. The germline gives CDR1 SGHDT, CDR2 YYEEEE. Trimming took 4 bases from V and 4 from J; bases not matched to a gene: 5. The CDR3 runs to 14 residues. The DNA for the CDR3 is TGTGCCAGCAGCACAGGGACAGGGTTCTATGGCTACACCTTC. It specifies CASSTGTGFYGYTF.

CDR3 sequence reads: CASSLGQGIRDGYTF. The CDR3 DNA reads as TGTGCCAGCAGCTTGGGACAGGGAATCAGGGATGGCTACACCTTC. The rearrangement uses TRBV5-8 and TRBJ1-2, with 7 bases lining up with TRBD1. The trim removed 0 bases at V and 6 bases at J, leaving 8 bases unmatched. The CDR3 loop spans 15 amino acids. Germline V lookup: CDR1 SGHTS, CDR2 YDEGEE.

V and J are TRBV7-2 and TRBJ2-7; 8 nucleotides match TRBD1. Trimming removed 3 bases from V and 7 bases from J; junction bases left unmatched: 2. CDR3 length: 12 residues. CDR1 is SGHTA, CDR2 FQGNSA, per germline. CDR3 in amino acids: CASSFRDREQYF. DNA of the CDR3: TGTGCCAGCAGCTTCCGGGACAGGGAGCAGTACTTC.

The V and J genes are TRBV4-2 and TRBJ2-3, with 8 nucleotides matching TRBD2. CDR1 and CDR2 from the germline V gene are LGHNA and YNFKEQ. The junction had 4 bases not matched to a gene; V was cut back by 0 bases and J by 2 bases. The CDR3 consists of 16 residues. The CDR3 reads CASSQDPGGLTDTQYF. In DNA, the CDR3 is TGTGCCAGCAGCCAAGATCCGGGAGGGCTCACAGATACGCAGTATTTT.

The chain joins TRBV30 to TRBJ1-2; D is possibly TRBD1 (5 bases). The CDR3 consists of 14 residues. V lost 5 bases and J lost 4, with 17 bases in between. Per the germline V gene, CDR1 is GTSNPN and CDR2 is SVGIG (reference sequence). CDR3 region: CAWWAPGQLYGYTF. CDR3 bases: TGTGCCTGGTGGGCTCCGGGGCAGCTCTATGGCTACACCTTC.

V and J are TRBV2 and TRBJ2-2; TRBD2 matches at 13 bases. With 8 bases clipped from V and 4 bases from J, the junction kept 10 bases outside the gene matches. CDR3 length equals 17 residues. Germline V lookup: CDR1 SNHLY, CDR2 FYNNEI. CDR3 region: CASSETSGGFVTGELFF. For the CDR3, the DNA is TGTGCCAGCTCGGAGACTAGCGGGGGGTTCGTCACCGGGGAGCTGTTTTTT.

V is TRBV7-9 and J is TRBJ1-3; tentatively, D is TRBD1 (5 bases). This CDR3 region has 14 residues. The germline V gene encodes CDR1 SEHNR and CDR2 FQNEAQ (reference sequence). V lost 1 base to trimming and J lost 4 bases, with 8 bases between them. Here the CDR3 reads CASSLGGDGNTIYF. The CDR3 DNA reads as TGTGCCAGCAGCTTAGGAGGGGACGGAAACACCATATATTTT.

The chain links TRBV6-1 to TRBJ1-2, with 8 bases identical to TRBD1. The germline V gene has CDR1 MNHNS and CDR2 SASEGT. There are 13 residues in the CDR3. The J segment lost 8 bases and the V segment lost 4 bases, leaving 6 bases of the junction unmatched. The CDR3 loop is CASSGQGNSGYTF. In DNA, the CDR3 is TGTGCCAGCAGTGGACAGGGGAATTCAGGCTACACCTTC.

The chain recombines TRBV30 with TRBJ2-7; maybe TRBD1 (5 bases). Per the germline V gene, CDR1 is GTSNPN and CDR2 is SVGIG (reference sequence). The V gene lost 0 bases and the J gene lost 7 bases, with 13 bases spanning the gap. The CDR3 is 13 amino acids. CDR3 sequence (DNA): TGTGCCTGGAGTGTGGGGCAGGCGAAAGAGCAGTACTTC. Protein: CAWSVGQAKEQYF.

V is TRBV25-1 and J is TRBJ1-1; D is unresolved. The CDR3 is 13 amino acids. Germline V gene data show CDR1 as MGHDK and CDR2 as SYGVNS. Trimming left V 8 bases short and J 1 base short, with 11 bases between. The CDR3 sequence is CASQRQANTEAFF. CDR3 in DNA: TGTGCCAGCCAACGACAAGCGAACACTGAAGCTTTCTTT.

This chain links TRBV5-1 with TRBJ2-7; TRBD2 might be the D (5 bases). V lost 1 base, J lost 7 bases, and 15 bases lay in between. In germline, CDR1 is SGHRS, CDR2 YFSETQ. The CDR3 covers 14 residues. The CDR3 region is CASSLFEREGEQYF. In DNA form, the CDR3 reads TGCGCCAGCAGCTTGTTTGAGAGGGAAGGGGAGCAGTACTTC.

In DNA form, the CDR3 reads TGTGCCAGTACCTCCGGGACTAGCGGGGCATCAACCCCTAGCACAGATACGCAGTATTTT. Translating it yields CASTSGTSGASTPSTDTQYF. The gene calls are TRBV19 and TRBJ2-3, with 13 nucleotides matching TRBD2. CDR1 and CDR2 from the germline V gene are LNHDA and SQIVND (reference sequence). CDR3 size: 20 residues. The V and J ends lost 7 bases and 0 bases, in that order; junction bases with no gene match: 16. Supplemented by reference TRBV19 and TRBJ2-3, the full variable domain reads DGGITQSPKYLFRKEGQNVTLSCEQNLNHDAMYWYRQDPGQGLRLIYYSQIVNDFQKGDIAEGYSVSREKKESFPLTVTSAQKNPTAFYLCASTSGTSGASTPSTDTQYFGPGTRLTVL.

This clone was seen more than once but under ten times. The chain carries TRBV6-5 and TRBJ2-7; 11 bases match TRBD1. J was trimmed by 0 bases and V by 4 bases; bases with no gene match: 2. The CDR3 runs 15 residues. Germline values: CDR1 MNHEY, CDR2 SVGAGI. As DNA, the CDR3 is TGTGCCAGCAGTTCCGGGACAGGGGGCTCCTACGAGCAGTACTTC. This translates into CASSSGTGGSYEQYF.

The J gene is TRBJ2-7, the V gene TRBV11-2; no firm D call. The CDR3 length is 14 residues. Germline V CDR1 and CDR2: SGHAT, FQNNGV. Trimming stripped 5 bases from V and 6 bases from J, with 17 bases between. DNA of the CDR3: TGTGCCAGCAGCGCCCTTAGTGGAGCCTCCGAGCAGTACTTC. It codes for CASSALSGASEQYF.

The chain uses TRBV7-9 and TRBJ2-7; 10 nucleotides agree with TRBD1. This CDR3 region has 15 residues. V lost 4 bases, J lost 3 bases, and 6 bases stayed unmatched. Germline values: CDR1 SEHNR, CDR2 FQNEAQ (reference sequence). The CDR3 nucleotides are TGTGCCAGCAGCTCGCGACAGGGGGCCTTCTACGAGCAGTACTTC. Protein sequence: CASSSRQGAFYEQYF.

The chain couples TRBV5-1 to TRBJ2-3; 11 bases are a match to TRBD1. Germline values: CDR1 SGHRS, CDR2 YFSETQ. The CDR3 has 15 amino acids. With V trimmed by 4 bases and J by 4 bases, 5 bases remained unmatched. The CDR3 sequence is CASSRRGQGADTQYF. CDR3 bases: TGCGCCAGCAGCAGAAGGGGACAGGGGGCAGATACGCAGTATTTT.

The V and J genes are TRBV11-2 and TRBJ2-1, with D possibly TRBD2 on 5 matching bases. V was cut by 9 bases and J by 0 bases, with 15 bases left in between. The CDR3 consists of 15 residues. Germline loops: CDR1 SGHAT, CDR2 FQNNGV. For the CDR3, the DNA is TGTGCCAGTAAGGTGGCGGGCAGCTCCTACAATGAGCAGTTCTTC. Translating it yields CASKVAGSSYNEQFF.